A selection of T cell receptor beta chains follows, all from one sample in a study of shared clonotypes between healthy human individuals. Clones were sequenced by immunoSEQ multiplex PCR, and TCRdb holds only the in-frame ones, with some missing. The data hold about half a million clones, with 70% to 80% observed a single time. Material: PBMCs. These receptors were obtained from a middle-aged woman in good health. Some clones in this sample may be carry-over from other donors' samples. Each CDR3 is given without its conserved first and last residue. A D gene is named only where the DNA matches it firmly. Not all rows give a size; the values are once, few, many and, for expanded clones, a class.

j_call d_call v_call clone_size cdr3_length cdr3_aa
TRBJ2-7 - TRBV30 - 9 AWSGDNEQY
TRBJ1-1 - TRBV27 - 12 ASSTVLGGTEAF
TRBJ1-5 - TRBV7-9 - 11 ASSLSGNQPQH
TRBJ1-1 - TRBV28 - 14 ASSGVGPRLNTEAF
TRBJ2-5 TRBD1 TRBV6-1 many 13 ASSVGTGGGKTQY
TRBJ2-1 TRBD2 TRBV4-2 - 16 ASSQVGAGGPRENEQF
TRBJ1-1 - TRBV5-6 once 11 ASSLSQYTEAF
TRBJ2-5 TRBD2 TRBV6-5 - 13 ASSYGAGTQETQY
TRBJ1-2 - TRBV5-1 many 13 ASSSSLGGREGYT
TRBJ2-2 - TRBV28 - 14 ASSLFQIGSTGELF
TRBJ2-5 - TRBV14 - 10 ASSQVGETQY
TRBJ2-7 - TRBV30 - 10 AWSPRNYEQY
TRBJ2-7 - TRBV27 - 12 ASSFSSNSYEQY
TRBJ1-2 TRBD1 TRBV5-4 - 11 ASSSPDRAGYT
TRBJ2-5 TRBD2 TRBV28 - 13 ASSTLAGADETQY
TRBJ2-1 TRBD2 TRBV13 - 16 ASTQREGPPKEYNEQF
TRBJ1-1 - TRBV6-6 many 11 ASRIQGNTEAF
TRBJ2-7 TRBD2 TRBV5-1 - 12 ASSLALADYEQY
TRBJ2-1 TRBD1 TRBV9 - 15 ASSPGDPGQGANEQF
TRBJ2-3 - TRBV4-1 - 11 ASSQAYTDTQY
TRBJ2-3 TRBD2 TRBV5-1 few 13 ASSLEGRELDTQY
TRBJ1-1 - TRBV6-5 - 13 ASSYSALGNTEAF
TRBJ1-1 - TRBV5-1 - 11 ASSLSGDTEAF
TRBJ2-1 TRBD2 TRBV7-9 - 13 ASSFQRLAINEQF
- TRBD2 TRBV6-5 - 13 ASSPSSGRSYEQY
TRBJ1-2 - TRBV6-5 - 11 ASSRERSYGYT
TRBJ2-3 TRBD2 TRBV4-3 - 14 ASSQDPSGVTDTQY
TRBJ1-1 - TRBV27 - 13 ASSLWGEVNTEAF